This section outlines one T cell receptor beta chain sequence together with its context. The V gene end was trimmed by 4 bases and the J gene end by 6 bases; junction bases not matched to a gene: 7. Germline CDR1 reads SGHDT; CDR2 reads YYEEEE. The CDR3 covers 14 residues. These data are taken from a study of PD-L1 blockade in urothelial cancer. Background on the study: Twenty-five of 29 patients were men who had bladder-origin urothelial cancer.

What went into each PCR as a spike was synthetic TCR analog templates. Here immunoSEQ multiplex PCR was the method, and the copy in TCRdb shows in-frame clones only, minus some. The table shows 85,000 to 100,000 clones, with 90% occurring only once. Per-patient samples, pretreatment and on-treatment, numbered 1 to 8. This specimen was PBMCs, taken around atezolizumab (anti-PD-L1) treatment. This receptor was identified in a man aged 55 to 70 with urothelial cancer. The chain couples TRBV5-6 to TRBJ1-1, with 9 bases identical to TRBD1. CDR3: CASSPRDREAEAFF. CDR3 in DNA: TGTGCCAGCAGCCCGAGGGACAGGGAGGCTGAAGCTTTCTTT. The complete variable domain, with remaining parts taken from reference TRBV5-6 and TRBJ1-1, reads DAGVTQSPTHLIKTRGQQVTLRCSPKSGHDTVSWYQQALGQGPQFIFQYYEEEERQRGNFPDRFSGHQFPNYSSELNVNALLLGDSALYLCASSPRDREAEAFFGQGTRLTVV.